The 7 T cell receptor beta chains below all came from one sample that was sequenced in a study of OX40 agonist ivuxolimab in advanced cancers. Profiling relied on immunoSEQ multiplex PCR, and the TCRdb table lists in-frame clones only, not all of them. The sample holds around 32,000 clones, 89% seen once. The sequencing used CD4+ or CD8+ T cells sorted from blood, collected in a trial of the OX40 agonist ivuxolimab. The receptor source for this set is an adult with an advanced solid tumor such as melanoma, head and neck, liver or kidney cancer.

This chain links TRBV5-1 with TRBJ2-7, with 7 bases aligning to TRBD1. The junction had 7 bases not matched to a gene; V was cut back by 0 bases and J by 4 bases. The germline V gene has CDR1 SGHRS and CDR2 YFSETQ. The length of the CDR3 is 15 residues. The CDR3: CASSLVQGNFYEQYF. In DNA form, the CDR3 reads TGCGCCAGCAGCTTGGTACAGGGGAATTTTTACGAGCAGTACTTC.

This chain uses TRBV6-5 with TRBJ2-7, with D tentatively TRBD1 (6 bases). CDR3 length: 15 residues. Germline CDR1 is MNHEY and CDR2 is SVGAGI. V dropped 1 base and J dropped 2 bases, with 12 bases sitting between them. CDR3 amino acids: CASSYLAGEPYEQYF. CDR3 bases: TGTGCCAGCAGTTACTTAGCAGGGGAGCCCTACGAGCAGTACTTC.

This chain joins TRBV19 and TRBJ2-3; 8 bases are shared with TRBD1. Germline CDR1 reads LNHDA; CDR2 reads SQIVND (reference sequence). CDR3 length: 16 residues. V was pared by 5 bases and J by 1 base, with 8 bases of the junction left unmatched. CDR3: CASSAPGGAGTDTQYF. In nucleotides, the CDR3 is TGTGCCAGTAGTGCACCAGGGGGCGCGGGCACAGATACGCAGTATTTT.

The chain uses TRBV5-6 and TRBJ2-3, with 7 bases matching TRBD2. The V gene's germline CDR1 is SGHDT and CDR2 YYEEEE. V shed 3 bases and J 3 bases; nucleotides not matched to a gene: 4. The length of the CDR3 is 14 residues. The CDR3 sequence is CASSWGLLTDTQYF. CDR3 nucleotides: TGTGCCAGCAGCTGGGGACTACTAACAGATACGCAGTATTTT.

The rearrangement uses TRBV7-6 and TRBJ2-7; D gene unclear. CDR1 SGHVS and CDR2 FNYEAQ come from the germline V gene. Trimming took off 0 bases at V and 4 bases at J, with 7 bases between the two ends. The CDR3 is 13 residues long. The CDR3 DNA sequence: TGTGCCAGCAGCTTAGCGCCTGGGTACGAGCAGTACTTC. Translating gives CASSLAPGYEQYF.

This chain joins TRBV11-1 and TRBJ2-6; D not certain. The CDR3 extends over 17 amino acids. V lost 1 base and J lost 1, with 11 bases in between. Germline assignment: CDR1 SGHAT and CDR2 FQDESV (reference sequence). CDR3 loop: CASSLGSELSGANVLTF. DNA of the CDR3: TGTGCCAGCAGCTTAGGGAGCGAACTGTCTGGGGCCAACGTCCTGACTTTC. Full variable domain (missing parts from reference TRBV11-1 and TRBJ2-6): EAEVAQSPRYKITEKSQAVAFWCDPISGHATLYWYRQILGQGPELLVQFQDESVVDDSQLPKDRFSAERLKGVDSTLKIQPAELGDSAMYLCASSLGSELSGANVLTFGAGSRLTVL.

The chain joins TRBV2 to TRBJ2-2; D call uncertain. Trimming removed 6 bases from V and 5 bases from J, with 4 bases in between. This CDR3 is built from 11 residues. From germline, CDR1 is SNHLY and CDR2 FYNNEI. The CDR3 here is CASRTTGELFF. CDR3 nucleotide sequence: TGTGCCAGCAGGACTACCGGGGAGCTGTTTTTT.